This TCR beta chain was obtained from a study of beta chain features in type 1 diabetes. Study-wide findings and caveats: Among patients with Type 1 diabetes, TCRB CDR3s were moderately but significantly shorter in every one of the four CD4+ subsets.

As to this clone: Its antigen is as yet unknown. In the same sample, other DNA sequences code for this CDR3.

The CDR3 totals 13 residues. Trimming stripped 2 bases from V and 2 bases from J, with 7 bases between. From germline, CDR1 is MDHEN and CDR2 SYDVKM. Reverse transcription of all isolated RNA meant that expressed TCRB transcripts were sequenced. This table comes from immunoSEQ multiplex PCR, and its TCRdb copy is limited to in-frame clones, with some not included. The sample has hundreds of thousands of clones, around an eighth seen once; the top ten hold approximately 0.02%. The sample consisted of naive CD4+ T cells from blood. The clonotype was recovered from a man aged 18 to 29 with type 1 diabetes. The chain combines TRBV28 with TRBJ2-7; D ambiguous. The CDR3 DNA sequence: TGTGCCAGCAGTTTAGGCGAGCCCTACGAGCAGTACTTC. As protein: CASSLGEPYEQYF.